This is a list of T cell receptor beta chains from one sample in a study of shared clonotypes between healthy human individuals. Libraries were prepared by immunoSEQ multiplex PCR; TCRdb keeps only in-frame clonotypes and omits some of them. Among roughly 770,000 clones, about 96% were seen once, and the ten largest hold about 0.25%. Sequencing was performed on naive CD8+ T cells sorted from blood. The receptor source for this set is a man under 40 in good health. CDR3s include the opening cysteine and the closing phenylalanine or tryptophan. A D gene is named only where the DNA matches it firmly. Part of the rows lack a size; the others show once, few, many or a class for expanded clones.

j_call,clone_size,d_call,v_call,cdr3_aa,cdr3_nt
TRBJ1-2,-,TRBD1,TRBV11-2,CASSLYRGGYTF,TGTGCCAGCAGCCTATACAGGGGTGGCTACACCTTC
TRBJ2-3,-,TRBD2,TRBV30,CAWSDSGAITDTQYF,TGTGCCTGGAGTGATAGCGGGGCAATCACAGATACGCAGTATTTT
TRBJ2-2,-,TRBD2,TRBV5-1,CASRIILAGAFGELFF,TGCGCCAGCAGGATAATACTAGCGGGAGCGTTCGGGGAGCTGTTTTTT
TRBJ2-1,-,-,TRBV9,CASSARGEQFF,TGTGCCAGCAGCGCGCGTGGTGAGCAGTTCTTC
TRBJ1-2,-,TRBD1,TRBV12-5,CASGLGRHRGFEYGYTF,TGTGCTAGTGGTTTGGGGCGACACAGGGGGTTTGAGTATGGCTACACCTTC
TRBJ1-5,-,-,TRBV6-5,CASSDSFNQPQHF,TGTGCCAGCAGCGACAGTTTCAATCAGCCCCAGCATTTT
TRBJ2-1,once,TRBD2,TRBV29-1,CSVEGVTSGLYNEQFF,TGCAGCGTTGAAGGTGTGACTAGCGGGCTCTACAATGAGCAGTTCTTC
TRBJ2-3,-,-,TRBV7-9,CASSAGTDTQYF,TGTGCCAGCAGCGCTGGGACAGATACGCAGTATTTT
TRBJ2-1,-,TRBD2,TRBV4-1,CASSQEASGSSYNEQFF,TGCGCCAGCAGCCAAGAAGCTAGCGGGAGCTCCTACAATGAGCAGTTCTTC
TRBJ2-1,once,TRBD1,TRBV6-5,CASARDRGHNEQFF,TGTGCCAGCGCCCGGGACAGGGGGCACAATGAGCAGTTCTTC
TRBJ2-1,once,-,TRBV19,CASSPGLSLFF,TGTGCCAGTAGTCCGGGACTTAGCCTGTTCTTC
TRBJ2-7,-,-,TRBV2,CASSEAPGYEQYF,TGTGCCAGCAGTGAAGCGCCCGGGTACGAGCAGTACTTC
TRBJ2-2,-,TRBD1,TRBV7-2,CASSPSPGQGHTGELFF,TGTGCCAGCAGCCCGTCACCGGGACAGGGCCACACCGGGGAGCTGTTTTTT
TRBJ2-7,-,-,TRBV4-1,CASSINWGNEQYF,TGCGCCAGCAGCATTAATTGGGGAAACGAGCAGTACTTC
TRBJ2-1,-,TRBD1,TRBV9,CASSVGGDRVMNEQFF,TGTGCCAGCAGCGTAGGTGGGGACAGGGTAATGAATGAGCAGTTCTTC
TRBJ1-1,-,TRBD1,TRBV29-1,CSVLTGMEAEAFF,TGCAGCGTTCTGACAGGGATGGAAGCTGAAGCTTTCTTT
TRBJ2-5,-,-,TRBV15,CATSREGIRGAGQETQYF,TGTGCCACCAGCAGAGAAGGTATAAGGGGGGCCGGTCAAGAGACCCAGTACTTC
TRBJ2-2,-,-,TRBV7-9,CASSSSATGELFF,TGTGCCAGCAGCTCTTCGGCCACCGGGGAGCTGTTTTTT
TRBJ2-7,-,-,TRBV28,CASTLERLALQEQYF,TGTGCCAGTACCCTGGAGCGGCTAGCACTACAAGAGCAGTACTTC
TRBJ2-1,-,-,TRBV11-3,CASSSQGVNEQFF,TGTGCCAGCAGCTCACAGGGTGTGAATGAGCAGTTCTTC
TRBJ2-1,-,-,TRBV4-1,CASSQDWTEQFF,TGCGCCAGCAGCCAAGATTGGACTGAGCAGTTCTTC
TRBJ2-2,-,-,TRBV18,CASSPSLSGSDTGELFF,TGTGCCAGCTCACCATCACTGTCGGGGTCAGACACCGGGGAGCTGTTTTTT
TRBJ2-7,-,-,TRBV29-1,CSVQGQNSYEQYF,TGCAGCGTTCAAGGACAGAACTCCTACGAGCAGTACTTC